This T cell receptor beta chain emerged from a study of cytomegalovirus exposure and HLA in healthy donors (dated by TCRdb to 2016 to 2017). About the full investigation: An earlier analysis of several hundred of the donors reported over 250 Gb of sequence data and 95 million to 130 million unique TCR beta sequences obtained from approximately 180 million T cells. The study was designed to test whether signatures of past pathogen exposure could be identified by cataloging public T cell receptors. Several DR-DQ haplotypes were handled as single units for association and clustering because linkage in the cohort was strong. An earlier analysis of 587 of the donors used high-throughput TCR beta sequencing to judge whether each TCR beta V gene segment behaved as functional or pseudogenic. Rather than using new phenotypic data, the later analysis identified candidate immune exposures from TCR beta sequences and from how often those sequences occurred across donors. The study used immunosequencing to profile the T cell repertoires of 666 subjects and linked those repertoires to cytomegalovirus serostatus. Alongside the repertoire data, information on donor age, sex, ethnicity and CMV serostatus was compiled. About 300 gigabases of sequencing data and around 87 million unique TCR sequences were included in an early release covering about 620 HLA-typed donors. The study combined high-throughput TCR immunosequencing, statistical association of individual TCRs with disease status, and machine learning to predict cytomegalovirus infection status. In a later analysis, previously published TCR beta repertoires from 666 donors were re-analyzed and high-resolution HLA genotyping was added so that TCR occurrence patterns could be studied. Typing coverage differed by locus: A, B, C, DRB1 and DQB1 were typed in about 620-640 donors, DQA1 in approximately 520, DPA1 in some 570, and DPB1 in around 440. Class I and class II HLA loci were covered by the typing at four-digit resolution. All discovery cohort repertoires had been generated using a single sequencing platform. Of the roughly 400 genotyped donors, 81% fell in the genetic ancestry cluster associated with self-reported Caucasian donors. A later genetic analysis took genome-wide SNP genotypes for about three fifths of the 666 donors and used that subset as a discovery cohort. On average, roughly 250,000 unique TCR beta nucleotide sequences were sequenced per donor among some 430 genotyped donors of the cohort, with roughly a sixth of those sequences being non-productive. In addition to the first cohort of several hundred subjects, a separate validation cohort of 120 different subjects was used.

In total, just over 650 healthy bone marrow donors made up the cohort. At the time of sampling, every cohort member was nominally healthy, though immune exposures that went unrecorded were likely present. CMV serostatus was recorded as positive for just under 300 and negative for about half of the 666 cohort members, whereas no CMV serostatus was recorded for the donor in question. Each donor provided a peripheral blood sample, and peripheral blood mononuclear cells were used for TCR beta sequencing. The Qiagen DNeasy Blood Extraction Kit was used to extract genomic DNA from the blood cell samples. From cysteine to phenylalanine, the CDR3 is 15 amino acids long. The sequence is cut down to CDR3 DNA, 45 bases in frame from base 1. As encoded in the germline V gene, CDR1 is MNHEY while CDR2 is SVGAGI. V is reduced by 6 bases and J by 5 bases, leaving a spacing of 16 bases between them. Details on this clone: Its cognate antigen has yet to be identified. No much larger clonotype is one base removed from it; base qualities were not supplied.

Library preparation used the immunoSEQ multiplex PCR assay. For the multiplex PCR, a mixture combining 60 forward primers for TCR Vbeta segments and 13 reverse primers for TCR Jbeta segments was used. The CDR3 region of rearranged TCR beta genes was amplified from genomic DNA with a multiplex PCR assay. The Illumina HiSeq System was used to sequence the amplified TCR beta libraries as 87-base-pair reads. For the original study's pipeline: Across the 670 or so repertoires, a later analysis counted 75 million to 90 million unique TCR beta chains, around 11 million of which were shared by at least two donors. To remove PCR and sequencing errors, raw reads were error-corrected and collapsed into unique sequences using a nearest-neighbor algorithm that merged closely related sequences. To assign V, D and J gene segments, CDR3 sequences were aligned to IMGT reference sequences. For a sequence to be retained, at least a six-nucleotide match to both a V gene segment and a J gene segment was required. A rearrangement counted as productive if the CDR3 had no stop codons and remained in frame with V and J, and every other rearrangement counted as non-productive. CDR3 was defined by IMGT convention, running from the second conserved V-encoded cysteine to the conserved J-encoded phenylalanine. The earlier analysis of roughly 590 of the donors excluded any sequence lacking an unambiguous match to a single V gene segment. An earlier analysis of almost 600 of the donors classified V segments as functional when productive rearrangements were above 56.7% and as segregating when the standard deviation between donors was above 5%. To diagnose cytomegalovirus status from the catalog of TCR beta chain sequences, a statistical classification framework was built. A later analysis assigned V and J genes by comparing TCR nucleotide sequences with IMGT/GENE-DB human TR gene sequences. The TCRdist pipeline was used in a later analysis to assign CDR3 sequences and most-parsimonious VDJ recombination scenarios. In a later analysis, each TCR beta chain was defined by its CDR3 amino acid sequence together with its V-gene family, and reads lacking a unique V-gene family were excluded. In a later analysis, 500 to 700 highly shared, low-generation-probability nucleotide sequences were removed to address suspected cross-contamination and a sequencing artifact. For each public chain, a later analysis derived a clonal expansion index from normalized ranks of inferred template counts within each repertoire. Generation probabilities in a later analysis came from a VDJ recombination model fitted to out-of-frame rearrangements, and those results were checked against IGoR. A later analysis scored TCR-TCR, TCR-HLA and TCR-CMV co-occurrence with hypergeometric tests, applying a repertoire-size bias correction to TCR pairs. In a later analysis, false discovery rates were estimated by permuting HLA or CMV assignments 20 times. In a later analysis, co-occurring TCRs were grouped using DBSCAN, and TCRdist sequence similarity was added for clustering within HLA-allele-positive subsets. Co-occurrence clustering excluded repertoires with fewer than 30,000 or more than 120,000 public chains, plus five with anomalous nucleotide sharing. TCRdb took over this immuneACCESS table, retaining in-frame rearrangements with V and J assigned. Such tables are incomplete; in checked studies, under half of the missing clones stem from an unresolved V gene, and the remainder is unexplained. Clone size and the V and J calls come from that table; the DNA yielded D and trimming. Counted in this sample were about 98,000 clones; under 80% of them appeared once. The top ten constitute roughly 8.3% of the sample.

The study at large found these results: CMV serostatus was the only immune exposure information available for the cohort. Three of the identified cytomegalovirus-associated TCR beta chains were confirmed in vitro to be specific for cytomegalovirus antigens. Because counts were too low, roughly 17 rarely observed V segments, including chromosome 9 orphons, were left out of the earlier analysis of 587 of the donors. In an earlier analysis of about 600 of the donors, most TCR beta V segments appeared in productive rearrangements about 87% or about 30% of the time, broadly matching IMGT annotations. A cluster of highly shared sequence variants was judged likely to be a technical artifact of the sequencing pipeline. An association between a missense DCLRE1C variant and V-gene and J-gene trimming of TCR beta chains was found in a later genetic analysis and replicated in an independent cohort. A further reported finding was that TCR beta sequences accurately predicted the HLA-A and HLA-B alleles for most subjects in the first cohort. A later analysis found that most CMV-associated TCR beta chains appeared HLA-restricted, with HLA associations seemingly driven largely by CMV exposure. Compared with equally common non-associated chains, HLA-associated TCR beta chains in a later analysis were more clonally expanded and had lower generation probabilities. When HLA alleles, especially DR and DQ, strongly co-occurred, TCR associations were difficult to assign to individual alleles. The study listed 150 to 200 TCR beta chains as associated with cytomegalovirus. Correlated functional status among segregating V segments might reflect linkage disequilibrium, but an unknown experimental factor could not be ruled out. The authors suggested that the approach could potentially be extended to other disease states and immunological phenotypes. Because the 87-base-pair reads could not distinguish some IMGT-functional V segments, including TRBV6-2 and TRBV6-3, those segments were excluded. Compared with the roughly 700-donor mean, donors in an Asian-associated ancestry cluster had fewer N-insertions in productive TCRs, according to a later genetic analysis. The classifier was reported to diagnose cytomegalovirus status with high specificity and sensitivity in both the original and validation cohorts. In this cohort, only TCR beta chains were sequenced, and detectable features were limited by the absence of alpha or paired-chain data. In a later analysis, several top co-occurrence clusters were reported to appear linked to parvovirus B19, influenza, CMV and Epstein-Barr virus. Because HLA typing was unavailable for some donors at each locus, only the typed subset was used in association tests. The presence/absence analyses assumed that sequencing depth was roughly uniform across donors, and that assumption may not be true. At a false discovery rate of 0.05, a later analysis linked fewer than 20,000 TCR beta sequences to specific HLA alleles. Most TCR sequences were seen in very few donors, while some public TCRs were found in many individuals. According to a later analysis, TCR association rates differed among HLA loci, with DRB1 alleles showing the most associated TCRs and HLA-C alleles showing the fewest.

The clonotype originates from a human donor in good health. In this chain, TRBV6-5 is recombined with TRBJ2-2; possibly the D gene is TRBD1, per 6 matching bases. What was sequenced was PBMCs. The CDR3 region has the sequence CASSNLGQRTGELFF. The DNA sequence is TGTGCCAGCAGCAACCTTGGACAGCGGACCGGGGAGCTGTTTTTT.